The entry below describes one T cell receptor (beta chain). The table came from immunoSEQ multiplex PCR; TCRdb's copy has only in-frame clones and leaves some out. The sample consists of tens of thousands of clones, 75% to 90% of them appearing once. Every one of the patients relapsed after autologous stem cell transplantation (brentuximab vedotin exposure was variable). Complete response, partial response or progressive disease were the best responses. Trimming took 3 bases from V and 10 from J, leaving 16 bases between them. Germline-derived CDR1 and CDR2 are SGHNT and YYREEE (reference sequence). The CDR3 has 14 residues. This sample was included in a study of PD-1 blockade in classical Hodgkin lymphoma.

The source of this sequence is a human donor with classical Hodgkin lymphoma. The chain combines TRBV5-4 with TRBJ2-2; no clear D. The material sequenced was peripheral blood mononuclear cells (PBMCs), taken at baseline. The DNA for the CDR3 is TGTGCCAGCAGCTCAGTAACCGGGCCACCGGAGCTGTTTTTT. Its translation: CASSSVTGPPELFF.